The T cell receptor (beta chain) described here comes from a study of control samples from healthy donors and cancer patients. The assay was immunoSEQ multiplex PCR, and TCRdb's table has in-frame clones only and misses some. Of some 100,000 clones listed, roughly 90% are singletons. V lost 5 bases, J lost 7 bases, and 14 bases lay in between. The CDR3 has 13 residues. Per germline, CDR1 MNHEY and CDR2 SMNVEV (reference sequence). The sample taken for sequencing was blood. This receptor was obtained from a man aged 30 to 45 in good health. The gene calls are TRBV27 and TRBJ1-2; tentative D call: TRBD1 (6 bases). In DNA, the CDR3 is TGTGCCAGCAGTCACCCAGAAGGGGGTGGCTACACCTTC. Its protein product is CASSHPEGGGYTF.